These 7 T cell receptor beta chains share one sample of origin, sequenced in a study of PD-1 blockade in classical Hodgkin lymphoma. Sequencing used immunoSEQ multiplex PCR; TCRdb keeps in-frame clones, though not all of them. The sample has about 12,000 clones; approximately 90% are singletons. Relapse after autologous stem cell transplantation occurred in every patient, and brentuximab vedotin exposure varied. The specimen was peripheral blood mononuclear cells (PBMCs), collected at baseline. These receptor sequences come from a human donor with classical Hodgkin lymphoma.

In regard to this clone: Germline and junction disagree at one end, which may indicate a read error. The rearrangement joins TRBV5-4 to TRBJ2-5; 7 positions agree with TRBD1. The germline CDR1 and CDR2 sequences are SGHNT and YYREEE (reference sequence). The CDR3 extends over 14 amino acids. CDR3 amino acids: CASSLGQSEKTQYF. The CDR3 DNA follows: TGTGCCAGCAGTTTGGGACAGTCGGAGAAGACCCAGTACTTC. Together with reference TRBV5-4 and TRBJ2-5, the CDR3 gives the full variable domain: ETGVTQSPTHLIKTRGQQVTLRCSSQSGHNTVSWYQQALGQGPQFIFQYYREEENGRGNFPPRFSGLQFPNYSSELNVNALELDDSALYLCASSLGQSEKTQYFGPGTRLLVL.

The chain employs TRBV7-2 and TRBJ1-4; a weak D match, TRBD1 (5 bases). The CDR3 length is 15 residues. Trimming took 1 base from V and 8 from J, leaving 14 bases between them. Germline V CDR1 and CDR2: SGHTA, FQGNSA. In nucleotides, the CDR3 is TGTGCCAGCAGCTTAGATGGGGGTTGGGGGGAAAAACTGTTTTTT. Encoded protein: CASSLDGGWGEKLFF.

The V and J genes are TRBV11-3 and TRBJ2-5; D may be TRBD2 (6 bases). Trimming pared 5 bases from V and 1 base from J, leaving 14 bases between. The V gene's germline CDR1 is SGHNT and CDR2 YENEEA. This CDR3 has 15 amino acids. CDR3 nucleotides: TGTGCCAGCAGCCCGGGGGTAGGGAGCCAAGAGACCCAGTACTTC. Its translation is CASSPGVGSQETQYF.

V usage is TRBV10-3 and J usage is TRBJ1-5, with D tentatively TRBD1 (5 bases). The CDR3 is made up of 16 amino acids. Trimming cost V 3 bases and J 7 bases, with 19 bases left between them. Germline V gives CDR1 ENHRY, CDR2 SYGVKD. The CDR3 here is CAISELGGGMGQPQHF. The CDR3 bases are TGTGCCATCAGTGAACTGGGCGGGGGAATGGGCCAGCCCCAGCATTTT.

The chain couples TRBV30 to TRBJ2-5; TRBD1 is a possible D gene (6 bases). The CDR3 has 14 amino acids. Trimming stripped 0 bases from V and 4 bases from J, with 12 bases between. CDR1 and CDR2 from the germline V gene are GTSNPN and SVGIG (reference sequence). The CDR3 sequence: CAWSVLNRVETQYF. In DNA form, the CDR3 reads TGTGCCTGGAGTGTATTAAACAGGGTAGAGACCCAGTACTTC.

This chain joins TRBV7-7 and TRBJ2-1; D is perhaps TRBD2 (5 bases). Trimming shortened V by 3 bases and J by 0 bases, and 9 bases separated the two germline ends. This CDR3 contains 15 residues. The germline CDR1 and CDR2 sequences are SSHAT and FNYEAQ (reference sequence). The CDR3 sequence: CASSFGGSSYNEQFF. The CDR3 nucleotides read TGTGCCAGCAGCTTCGGAGGTAGCTCCTACAATGAGCAGTTCTTC. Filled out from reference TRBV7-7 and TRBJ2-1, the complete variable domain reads GAGVSQSPRYKVTKRGQDVTLRCDPISSHATLYWYQQALGQGPEFLTYFNYEAQPDKSGLPSDRFSAERPEGSISTLTIQRTEQRDSAMYRCASSFGGSSYNEQFFGPGTRLTVL.

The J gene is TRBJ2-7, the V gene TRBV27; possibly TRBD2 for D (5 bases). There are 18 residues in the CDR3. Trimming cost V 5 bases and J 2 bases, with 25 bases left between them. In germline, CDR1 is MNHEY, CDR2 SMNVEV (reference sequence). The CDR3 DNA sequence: TGTGCCAGCAGTAGATATCCCGTCCTTGCGGGTTCTACCTACGAGCAGTACTTC. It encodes CASSRYPVLAGSTYEQYF.